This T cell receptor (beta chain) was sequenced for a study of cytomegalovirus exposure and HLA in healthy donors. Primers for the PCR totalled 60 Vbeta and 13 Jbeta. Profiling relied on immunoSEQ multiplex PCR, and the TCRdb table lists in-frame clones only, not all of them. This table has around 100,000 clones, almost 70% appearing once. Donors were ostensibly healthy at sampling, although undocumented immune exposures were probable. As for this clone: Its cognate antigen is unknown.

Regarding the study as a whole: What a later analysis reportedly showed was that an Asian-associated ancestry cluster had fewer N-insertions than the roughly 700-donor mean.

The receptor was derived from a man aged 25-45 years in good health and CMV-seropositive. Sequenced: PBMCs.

For the CDR3, the DNA is TGTGCCAGCACCGACAGATCCGGTGAAAAACTGTTTTTT. Its translation is CASTDRSGEKLFF. V and J are TRBV27 and TRBJ1-4; possible D gene TRBD1, 5 bases. The CDR3 consists of 13 residues. Germline-derived CDR1 and CDR2 are MNHEY and SMNVEV (reference sequence). V gave up 7 bases and J gave up 7 bases, with 13 bases separating them.